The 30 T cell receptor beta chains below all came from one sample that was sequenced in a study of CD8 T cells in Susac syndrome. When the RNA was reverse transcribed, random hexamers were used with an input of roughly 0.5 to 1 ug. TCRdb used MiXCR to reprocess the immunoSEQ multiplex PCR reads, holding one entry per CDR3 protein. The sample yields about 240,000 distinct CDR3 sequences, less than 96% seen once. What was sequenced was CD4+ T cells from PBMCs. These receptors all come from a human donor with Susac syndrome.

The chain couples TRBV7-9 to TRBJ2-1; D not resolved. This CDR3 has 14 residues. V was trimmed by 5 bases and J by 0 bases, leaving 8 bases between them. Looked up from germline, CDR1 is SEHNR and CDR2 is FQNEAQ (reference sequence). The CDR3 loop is CASSAPSSYNEQFF. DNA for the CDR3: TGTGCCAGCAGCGCGCCGAGCTCCTACAATGAGCAGTTCTTC.

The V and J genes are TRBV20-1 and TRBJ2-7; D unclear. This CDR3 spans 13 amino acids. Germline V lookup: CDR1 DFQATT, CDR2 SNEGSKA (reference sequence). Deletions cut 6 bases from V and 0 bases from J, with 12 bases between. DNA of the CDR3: TGCAGTGCGCGACGACTCGACTCCTACGAGCAGTACTTC. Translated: CSARRLDSYEQYF.

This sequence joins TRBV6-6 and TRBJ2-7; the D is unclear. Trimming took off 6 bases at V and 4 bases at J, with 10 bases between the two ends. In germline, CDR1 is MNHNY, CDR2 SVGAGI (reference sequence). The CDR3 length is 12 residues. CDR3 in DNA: TGTGCCAGCAGCGCATCACAGTACGAGCAGTACTTC. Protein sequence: CASSASQYEQYF.

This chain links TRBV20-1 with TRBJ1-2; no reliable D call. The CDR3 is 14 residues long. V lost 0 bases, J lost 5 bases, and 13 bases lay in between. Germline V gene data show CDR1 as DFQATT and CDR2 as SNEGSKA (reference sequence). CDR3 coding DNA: TGCAGTGCTAGAGATCTTTCCCGGTTGTATGGCTACACCTTC. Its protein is CSARDLSRLYGYTF.

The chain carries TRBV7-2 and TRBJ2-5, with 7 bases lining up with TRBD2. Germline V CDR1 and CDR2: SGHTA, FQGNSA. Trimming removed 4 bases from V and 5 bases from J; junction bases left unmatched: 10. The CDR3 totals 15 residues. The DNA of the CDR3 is TGTGCCAGCAGCTCCAGAGCGGCCGGGAGGGAGACCCAGTACTTC. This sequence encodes CASSSRAAGRETQYF.

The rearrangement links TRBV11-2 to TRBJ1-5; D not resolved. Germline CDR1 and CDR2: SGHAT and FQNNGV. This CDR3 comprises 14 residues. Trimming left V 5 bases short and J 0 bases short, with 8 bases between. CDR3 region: CASSMEHSNQPQHF. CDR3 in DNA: TGTGCCAGCAGCATGGAGCATAGCAATCAGCCCCAGCATTTT.

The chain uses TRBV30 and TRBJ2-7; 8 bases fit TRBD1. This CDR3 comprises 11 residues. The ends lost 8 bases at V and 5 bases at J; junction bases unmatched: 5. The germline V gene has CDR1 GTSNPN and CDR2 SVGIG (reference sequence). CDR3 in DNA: TGTGCCATGGACAGGGTCCACGAGCAGTACTTC. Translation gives CAMDRVHEQYF.

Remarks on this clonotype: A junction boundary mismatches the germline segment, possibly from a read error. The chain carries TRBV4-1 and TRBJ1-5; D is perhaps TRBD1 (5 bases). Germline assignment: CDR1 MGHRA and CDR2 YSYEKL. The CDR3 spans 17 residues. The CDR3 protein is CASSQGRTRDANQPQHF. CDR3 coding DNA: TGCGCCAGCAGCCAAGGAAGAACCCGGGACGCGAATCAGCCCCAGCACTTT.

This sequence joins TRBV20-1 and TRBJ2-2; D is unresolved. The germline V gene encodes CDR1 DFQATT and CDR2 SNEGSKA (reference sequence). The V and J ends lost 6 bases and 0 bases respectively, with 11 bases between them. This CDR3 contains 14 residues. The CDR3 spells CSAPKATNTGELFF. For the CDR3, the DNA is TGCAGTGCCCCAAAAGCGACGAACACCGGGGAGCTGTTTTTT.

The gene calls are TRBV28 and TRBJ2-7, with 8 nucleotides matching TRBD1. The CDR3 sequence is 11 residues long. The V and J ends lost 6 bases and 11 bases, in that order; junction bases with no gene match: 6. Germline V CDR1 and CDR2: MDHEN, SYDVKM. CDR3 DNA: TGTGCCAGCAGCTATAGGACAGGGAAGTACTTC. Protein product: CASSYRTGKYF.

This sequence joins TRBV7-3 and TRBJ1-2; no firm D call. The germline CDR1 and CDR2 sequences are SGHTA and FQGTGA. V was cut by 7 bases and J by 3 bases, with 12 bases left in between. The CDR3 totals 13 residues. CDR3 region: CASTNPGYYGYTF. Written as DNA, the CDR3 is TGTGCCAGCACCAACCCAGGTTACTATGGCTACACCTTC.

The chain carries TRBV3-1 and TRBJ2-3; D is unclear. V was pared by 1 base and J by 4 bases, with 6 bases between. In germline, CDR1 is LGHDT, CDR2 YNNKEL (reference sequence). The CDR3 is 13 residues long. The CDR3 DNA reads TGTGCCAGCAGCCAAGCCGGCCCAGATACGCAGTATTTT. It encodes CASSQAGPDTQYF.

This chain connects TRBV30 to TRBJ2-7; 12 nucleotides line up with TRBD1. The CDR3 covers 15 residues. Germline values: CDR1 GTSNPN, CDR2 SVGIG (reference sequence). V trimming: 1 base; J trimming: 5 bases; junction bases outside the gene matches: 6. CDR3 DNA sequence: TGTGCCTGGAGTGAACCGGGACAGGGGGCCCACGAGCAGTACTTC. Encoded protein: CAWSEPGQGAHEQYF.

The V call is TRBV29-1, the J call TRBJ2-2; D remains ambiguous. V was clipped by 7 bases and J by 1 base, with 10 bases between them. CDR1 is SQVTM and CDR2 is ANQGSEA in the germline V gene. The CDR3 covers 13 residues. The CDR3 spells CSADPQNTGELFF. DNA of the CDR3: TGCAGCGCCGACCCTCAGAACACCGGGGAGCTGTTTTTT.

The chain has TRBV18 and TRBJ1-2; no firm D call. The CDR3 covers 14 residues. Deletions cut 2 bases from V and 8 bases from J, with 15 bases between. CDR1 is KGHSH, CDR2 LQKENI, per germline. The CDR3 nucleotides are TGTGCCAGCTCACCAAAGGACCGTTCGTTAGGCTACACCTTC. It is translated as CASSPKDRSLGYTF.

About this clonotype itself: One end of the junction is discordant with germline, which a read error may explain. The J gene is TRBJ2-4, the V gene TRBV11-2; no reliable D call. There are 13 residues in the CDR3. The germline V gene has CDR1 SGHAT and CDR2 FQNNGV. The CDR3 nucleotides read TGTGCCAGCAGCCTAGAACCAAAAAACATTCAGTACTTC. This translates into CASSLEPKNIQYF.

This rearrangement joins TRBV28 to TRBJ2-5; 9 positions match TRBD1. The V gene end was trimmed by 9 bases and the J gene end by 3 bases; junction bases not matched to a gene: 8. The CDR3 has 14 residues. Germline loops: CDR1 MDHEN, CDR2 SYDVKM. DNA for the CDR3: TGTGCCAGGAGCCCACAGGGGGCGAAAGAGACCCAGTACTTC. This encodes CARSPQGAKETQYF.

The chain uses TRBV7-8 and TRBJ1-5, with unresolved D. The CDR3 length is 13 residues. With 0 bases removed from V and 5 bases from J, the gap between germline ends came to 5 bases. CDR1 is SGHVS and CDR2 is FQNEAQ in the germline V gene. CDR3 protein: CASSLAPHQPQHF. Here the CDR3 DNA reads TGTGCCAGCAGCTTAGCACCGCATCAGCCCCAGCATTTT.

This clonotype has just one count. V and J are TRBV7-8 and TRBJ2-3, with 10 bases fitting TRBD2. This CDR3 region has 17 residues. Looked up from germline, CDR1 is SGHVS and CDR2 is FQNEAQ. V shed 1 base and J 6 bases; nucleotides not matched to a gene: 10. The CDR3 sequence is CASSLGSSGGFIDTQYF. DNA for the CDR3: TGTGCCAGCAGCTTAGGATCTAGCGGGGGTTTCATCGATACGCAGTATTTT.

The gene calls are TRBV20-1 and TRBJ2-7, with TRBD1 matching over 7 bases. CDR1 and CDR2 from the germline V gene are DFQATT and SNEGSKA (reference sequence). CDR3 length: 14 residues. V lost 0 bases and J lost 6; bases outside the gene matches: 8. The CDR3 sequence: CSARDITGATEQYF. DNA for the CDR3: TGCAGTGCTAGAGATATCACAGGGGCAACCGAGCAGTACTTC.

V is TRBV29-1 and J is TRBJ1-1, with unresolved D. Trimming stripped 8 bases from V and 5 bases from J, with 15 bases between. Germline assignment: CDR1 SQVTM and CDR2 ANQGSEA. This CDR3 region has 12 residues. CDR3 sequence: CSIVVTGTEAFF. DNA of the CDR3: TGCAGCATAGTCGTAACGGGGACTGAAGCTTTCTTT.

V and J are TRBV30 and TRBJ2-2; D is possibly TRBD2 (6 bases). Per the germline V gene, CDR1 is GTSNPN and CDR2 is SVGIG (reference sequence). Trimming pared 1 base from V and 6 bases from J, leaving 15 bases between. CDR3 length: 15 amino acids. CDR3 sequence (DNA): TGTGCCTGGAGTGCCCGACTAGTGGGGGCCGGGGAGCTGTTTTTT. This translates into CAWSARLVGAGELFF.

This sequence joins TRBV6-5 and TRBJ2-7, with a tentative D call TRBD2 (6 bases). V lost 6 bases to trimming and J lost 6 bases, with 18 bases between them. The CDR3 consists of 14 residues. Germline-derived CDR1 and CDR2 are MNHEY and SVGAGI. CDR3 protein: CASSVPGTPAEQYF. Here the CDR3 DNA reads TGTGCCAGCAGCGTACCGGGGACTCCCGCCGAGCAGTACTTC.

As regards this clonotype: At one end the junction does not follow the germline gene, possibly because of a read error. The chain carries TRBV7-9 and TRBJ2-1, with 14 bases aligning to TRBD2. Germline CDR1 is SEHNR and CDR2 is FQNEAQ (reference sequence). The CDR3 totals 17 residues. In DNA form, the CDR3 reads TGTGCCAGCAACCGACTAGCGGGAGGGCCGGTCTACGATGAGCAGTTCTTC. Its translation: CASNRLAGGPVYDEQFF.

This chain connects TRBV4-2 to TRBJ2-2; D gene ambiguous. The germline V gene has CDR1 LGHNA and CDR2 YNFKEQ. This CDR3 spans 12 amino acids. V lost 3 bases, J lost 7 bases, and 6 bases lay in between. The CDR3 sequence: CASSHRFGELFF. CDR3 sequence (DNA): TGTGCCAGCAGCCACCGGTTCGGGGAGCTGTTTTTT.

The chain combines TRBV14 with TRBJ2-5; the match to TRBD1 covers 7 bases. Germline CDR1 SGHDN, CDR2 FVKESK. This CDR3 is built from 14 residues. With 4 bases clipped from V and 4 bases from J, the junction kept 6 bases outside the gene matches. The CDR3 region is CASSPRQGSETQYF. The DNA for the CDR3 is TGTGCCAGCAGCCCTCGACAGGGATCAGAGACCCAGTACTTC.

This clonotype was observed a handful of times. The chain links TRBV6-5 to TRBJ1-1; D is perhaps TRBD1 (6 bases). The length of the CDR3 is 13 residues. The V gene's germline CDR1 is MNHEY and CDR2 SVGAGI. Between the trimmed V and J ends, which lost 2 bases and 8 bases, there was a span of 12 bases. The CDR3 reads CASSYPGGAEAFF. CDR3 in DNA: TGTGCCAGCAGTTACCCCGGGGGGGCCGAAGCTTTCTTT.

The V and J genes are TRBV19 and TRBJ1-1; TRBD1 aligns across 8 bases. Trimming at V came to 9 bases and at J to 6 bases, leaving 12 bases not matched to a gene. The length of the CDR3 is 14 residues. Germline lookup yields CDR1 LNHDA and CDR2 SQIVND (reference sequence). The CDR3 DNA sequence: TGTGCCAGCGACCCCAGGGGGCGAGGGTCTGAAGCTTTCTTT. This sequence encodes CASDPRGRGSEAFF.

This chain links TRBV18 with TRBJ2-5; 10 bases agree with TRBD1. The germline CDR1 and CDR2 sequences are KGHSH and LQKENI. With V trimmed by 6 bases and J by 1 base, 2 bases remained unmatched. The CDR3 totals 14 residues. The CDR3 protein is CASSRDRGQETQYF. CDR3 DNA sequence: TGTGCCAGCTCCCGGGACAGGGGCCAAGAGACCCAGTACTTC.

The DNA for the CDR3 is TGTGCCTGGAGTGTACGGGTCGTTGGTGGCTACACCTTC. Translation gives CAWSVRVVGGYTF. This sequence joins TRBV30 and TRBJ1-2; D is ambiguous. V shed 0 bases and J shed 7 bases, with 12 bases lying between them. The germline V gene encodes CDR1 GTSNPN and CDR2 SVGIG (reference sequence). The CDR3 has 13 residues.